The clone carrying this TCR beta chain was found once. The sample belongs to a study of blood T cell repertoires in COVID-19. Unmatched junction bases numbered 5, after V lost 5 bases and J lost 2 bases. This CDR3 is built from 14 residues. Looked up from germline, CDR1 is PRHDT and CDR2 is FYEKMQ (reference sequence). Original analysis: Reference gene primer amplification in the assay estimated nucleated cell counts. Profiled with immunoSEQ multiplex PCR; TCRdb holds only in-frame clones, not every one. V and J calls and clone size come straight from that table; D and trimming were deduced from the DNA. This sample has about 170,000 clones, with roughly 90% found just once.

This chain links TRBV13 with TRBJ2-5, with 7 bases lining up with TRBD1. The receptor comes from a man younger than 35 with COVID-19, enrolled during active disease. Material for sequencing was peripheral blood. The DNA of the CDR3 is TGTGCCAGCAGCCACGGGACAGAGCAAGAGACCCAGTACTTC. Amino acids: CASSHGTEQETQYF.